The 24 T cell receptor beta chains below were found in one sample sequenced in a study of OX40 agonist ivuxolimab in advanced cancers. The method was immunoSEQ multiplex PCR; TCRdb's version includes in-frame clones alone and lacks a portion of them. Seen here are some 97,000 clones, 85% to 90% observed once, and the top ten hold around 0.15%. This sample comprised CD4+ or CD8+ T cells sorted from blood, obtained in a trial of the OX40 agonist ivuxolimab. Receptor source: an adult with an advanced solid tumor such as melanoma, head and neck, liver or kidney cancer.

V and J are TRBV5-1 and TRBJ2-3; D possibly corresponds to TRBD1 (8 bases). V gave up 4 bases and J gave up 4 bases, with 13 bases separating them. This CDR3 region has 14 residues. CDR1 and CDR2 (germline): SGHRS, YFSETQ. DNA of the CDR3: TGCGCCAGCAGCCTACAGGGGGGGGCAGATACGCAGTATTTT. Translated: CASSLQGGADTQYF.

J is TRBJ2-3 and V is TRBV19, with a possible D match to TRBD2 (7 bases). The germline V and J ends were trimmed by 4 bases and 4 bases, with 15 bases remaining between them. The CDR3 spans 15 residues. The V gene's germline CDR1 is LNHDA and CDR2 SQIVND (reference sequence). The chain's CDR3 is CASSKTGGLPDTQYF. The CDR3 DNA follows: TGTGCCAGTAGTAAGACGGGGGGCCTCCCAGATACGCAGTATTTT.

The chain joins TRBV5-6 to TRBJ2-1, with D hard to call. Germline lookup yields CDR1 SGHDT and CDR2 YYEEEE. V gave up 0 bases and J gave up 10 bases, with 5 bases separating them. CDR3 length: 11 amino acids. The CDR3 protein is CASSLGAEQFF. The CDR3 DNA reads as TGTGCCAGCAGCTTGGGTGCCGAGCAGTTCTTC.

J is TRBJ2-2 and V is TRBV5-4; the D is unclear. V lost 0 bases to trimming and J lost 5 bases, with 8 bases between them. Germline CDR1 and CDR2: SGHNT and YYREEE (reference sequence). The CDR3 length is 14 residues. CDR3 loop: CASSLGTATGELFF. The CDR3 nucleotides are TGTGCCAGCAGCTTGGGGACCGCAACCGGGGAGCTGTTTTTT.

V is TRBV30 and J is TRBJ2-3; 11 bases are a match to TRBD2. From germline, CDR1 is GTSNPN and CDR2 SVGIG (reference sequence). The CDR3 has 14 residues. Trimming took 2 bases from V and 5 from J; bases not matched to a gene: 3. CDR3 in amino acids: CAWSKGTSGDTQYF. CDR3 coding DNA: TGTGCCTGGAGTAAGGGGACTAGCGGAGATACGCAGTATTTT.

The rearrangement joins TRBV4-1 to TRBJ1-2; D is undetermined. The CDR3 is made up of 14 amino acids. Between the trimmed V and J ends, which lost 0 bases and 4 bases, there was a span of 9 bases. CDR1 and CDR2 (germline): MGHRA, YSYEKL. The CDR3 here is CASSQDRDAYGYTF. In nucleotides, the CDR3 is TGCGCCAGCAGCCAAGATAGGGATGCCTATGGCTACACCTTC.

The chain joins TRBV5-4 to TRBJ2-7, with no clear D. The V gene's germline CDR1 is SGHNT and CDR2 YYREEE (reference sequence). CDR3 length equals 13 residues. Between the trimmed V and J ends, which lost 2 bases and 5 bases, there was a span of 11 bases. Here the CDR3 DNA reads TGTGCCAGCAGCTTTGTGGGTCGGAACGAGCAGTACTTC. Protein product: CASSFVGRNEQYF.

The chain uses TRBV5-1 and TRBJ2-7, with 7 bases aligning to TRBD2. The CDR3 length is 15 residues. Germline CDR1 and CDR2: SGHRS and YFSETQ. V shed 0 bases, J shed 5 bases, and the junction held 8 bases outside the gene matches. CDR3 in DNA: TGCGCCAGCAGCTTGGTGGTTGCGGGAGTCAACGAGCAGTACTTC. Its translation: CASSLVVAGVNEQYF. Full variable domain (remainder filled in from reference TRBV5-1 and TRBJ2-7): KAGVTQTPRYLIKTRGQQVTLSCSPISGHRSVSWYQQTPGQGLQFLFEYFSETQRNKGNFPGRFSGRQFSNSRSEMNVSTLELGDSALYLCASSLVVAGVNEQYFGPGTRLTVT.

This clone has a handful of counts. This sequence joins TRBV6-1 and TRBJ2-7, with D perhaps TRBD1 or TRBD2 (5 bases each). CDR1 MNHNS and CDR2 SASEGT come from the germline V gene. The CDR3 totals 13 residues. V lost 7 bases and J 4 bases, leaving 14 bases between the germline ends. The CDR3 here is CASIRDQGYEQYF. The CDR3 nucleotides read TGTGCCAGCATTCGGGACCAGGGATACGAGCAGTACTTC.

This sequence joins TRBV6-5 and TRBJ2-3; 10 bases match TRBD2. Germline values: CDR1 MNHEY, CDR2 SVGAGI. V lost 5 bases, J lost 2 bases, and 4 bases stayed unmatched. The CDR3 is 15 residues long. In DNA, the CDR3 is TGTGCCAGCAGTCTTCTAGCGGGGGACACAGATACGCAGTATTTT. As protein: CASSLLAGDTDTQYF.

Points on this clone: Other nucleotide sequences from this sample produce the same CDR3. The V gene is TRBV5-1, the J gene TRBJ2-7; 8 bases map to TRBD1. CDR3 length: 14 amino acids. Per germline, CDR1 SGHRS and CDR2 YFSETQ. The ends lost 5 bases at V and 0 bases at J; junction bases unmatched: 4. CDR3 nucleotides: TGCGCCAGCAGACGGACAGGGAGCTCCTACGAGCAGTACTTC. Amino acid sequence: CASRRTGSSYEQYF.

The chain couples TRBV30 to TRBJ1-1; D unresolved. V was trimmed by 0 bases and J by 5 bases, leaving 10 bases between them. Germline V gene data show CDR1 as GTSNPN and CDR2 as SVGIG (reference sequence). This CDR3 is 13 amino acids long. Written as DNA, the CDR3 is TGTGCCTGGAGTGTACGTGGTCTGACTGAAGCTTTCTTT. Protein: CAWSVRGLTEAFF. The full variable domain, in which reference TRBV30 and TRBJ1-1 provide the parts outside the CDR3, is SQTIHQWPATLVQPVGSPLSLECTVEGTSNPNLYWYRQAAGRGLQLLFYSVGIGQISSEVPQNLSASRPQDRQFILSSKKLLLSDSGFYLCAWSVRGLTEAFFGQGTRLTVV.

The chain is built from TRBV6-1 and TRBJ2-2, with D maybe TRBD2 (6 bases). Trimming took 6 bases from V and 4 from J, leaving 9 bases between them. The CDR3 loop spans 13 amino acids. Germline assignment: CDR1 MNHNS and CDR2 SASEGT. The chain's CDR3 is CASRRDLTGELFF. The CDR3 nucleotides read TGTGCCAGCAGGCGGGATCTCACCGGGGAGCTGTTTTTT.

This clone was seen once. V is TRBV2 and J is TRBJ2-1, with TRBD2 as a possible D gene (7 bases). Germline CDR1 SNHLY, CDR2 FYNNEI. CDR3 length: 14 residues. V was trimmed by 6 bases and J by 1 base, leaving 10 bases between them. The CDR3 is CASRGGASYNEQFF. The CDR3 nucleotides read TGTGCCAGCAGAGGGGGGGCATCCTACAATGAGCAGTTCTTC.

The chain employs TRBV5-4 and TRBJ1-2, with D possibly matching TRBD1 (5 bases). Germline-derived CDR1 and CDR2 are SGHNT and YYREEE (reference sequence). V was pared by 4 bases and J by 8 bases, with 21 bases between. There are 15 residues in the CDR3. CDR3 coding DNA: TGTGCCAGCAGCCCCGCCGGGACTTCGCCGGGAGGCTACACCTTC. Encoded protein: CASSPAGTSPGGYTF.

The CDR3 region is CASSRRDRGRVGELFF. In DNA form, the CDR3 reads TGCGCCAGCAGCCGGCGCGACAGGGGGCGTGTCGGGGAGCTGTTTTTT. J is TRBJ2-2 and V is TRBV4-3, with 10 bases that match TRBD1. Germline lookup yields CDR1 LGHNA and CDR2 YSLEER. The V segment lost 4 bases and the J segment 7 bases; nucleotides outside the gene matches: 9. This CDR3 comprises 16 residues.

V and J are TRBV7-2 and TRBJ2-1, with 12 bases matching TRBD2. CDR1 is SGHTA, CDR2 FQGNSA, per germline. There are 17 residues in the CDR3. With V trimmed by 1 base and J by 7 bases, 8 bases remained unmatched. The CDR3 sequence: CASSLVGLAGGRNEQFF. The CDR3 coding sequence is TGTGCCAGCAGCTTAGTAGGGCTAGCGGGGGGGCGGAATGAGCAGTTCTTC.

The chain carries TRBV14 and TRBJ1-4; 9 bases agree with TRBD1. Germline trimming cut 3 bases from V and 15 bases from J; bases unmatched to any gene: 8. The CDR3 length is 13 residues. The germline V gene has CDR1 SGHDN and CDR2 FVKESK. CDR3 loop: CASSQTGGREMFF. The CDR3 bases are TGTGCCAGCAGCCAGACAGGGGGGCGGGAGATGTTTTTT.

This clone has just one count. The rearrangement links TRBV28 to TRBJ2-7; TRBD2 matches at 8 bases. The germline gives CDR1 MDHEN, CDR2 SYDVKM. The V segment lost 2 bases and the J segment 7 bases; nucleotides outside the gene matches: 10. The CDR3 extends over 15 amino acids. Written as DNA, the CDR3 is TGTGCCAGCAGTTTACTACAAGCGGGAGTAGGGGAGCAGTACTTC. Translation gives CASSLLQAGVGEQYF.

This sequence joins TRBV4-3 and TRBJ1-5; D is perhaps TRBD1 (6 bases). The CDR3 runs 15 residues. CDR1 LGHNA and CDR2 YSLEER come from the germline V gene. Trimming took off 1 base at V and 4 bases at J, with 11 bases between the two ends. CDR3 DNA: TGCGCCAGCAGCCAAGCCAGGGGAGGTAATCAGCCCCAGCATTTT. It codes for CASSQARGGNQPQHF.

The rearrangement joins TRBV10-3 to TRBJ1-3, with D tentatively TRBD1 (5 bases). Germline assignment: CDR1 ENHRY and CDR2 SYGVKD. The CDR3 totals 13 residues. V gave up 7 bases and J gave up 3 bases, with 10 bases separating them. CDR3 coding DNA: TGTGCCATCACCCAGGGCGGTGGAAACACCATATATTTT. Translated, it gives CAITQGGGNTIYF.

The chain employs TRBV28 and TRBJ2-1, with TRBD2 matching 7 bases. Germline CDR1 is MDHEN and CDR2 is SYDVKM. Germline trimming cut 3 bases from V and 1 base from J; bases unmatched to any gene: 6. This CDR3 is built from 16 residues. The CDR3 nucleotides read TGTGCCAGCAGTTTCAAGAGCGGGAAATCCTACAATGAGCAGTTCTTC. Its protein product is CASSFKSGKSYNEQFF.

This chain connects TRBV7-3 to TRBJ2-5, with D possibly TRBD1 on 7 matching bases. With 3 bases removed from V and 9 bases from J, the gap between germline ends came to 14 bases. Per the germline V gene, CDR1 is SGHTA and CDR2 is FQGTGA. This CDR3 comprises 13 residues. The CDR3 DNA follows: TGTGCCAGCAGCTTCCGCAGGGGGGAGGCCCAGTACTTC. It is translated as CASSFRRGEAQYF.

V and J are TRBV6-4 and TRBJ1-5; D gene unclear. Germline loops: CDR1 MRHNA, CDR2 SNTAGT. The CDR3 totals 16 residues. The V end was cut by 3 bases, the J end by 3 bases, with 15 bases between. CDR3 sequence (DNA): TGTGCCAGCAGTGAACCGACCTGGCTAAACAATCAGCCCCAGCATTTT. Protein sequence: CASSEPTWLNNQPQHF.